The present T cell receptor beta chain was sequenced within a study of neoadjuvant nivolumab and ipilimumab in lung cancer. On the study more broadly: Nivolumab 3 mg/kg was given days 1, 15 and 29, plus ipilimumab 1 mg/kg day 1 in combination. General study results and limits: Resected-tumor TCR richness correlated positively with pretherapy blood richness.

Produced via immunoSEQ multiplex PCR; TCRdb's table is partial and in-frame only. The sample includes fewer than 7,500 clones, more than 70% of them seen just once. Notes on this clone: Its antigen is not identified.

The TCR sequence derives from an adult with non-small cell lung cancer. The sample in question was tumor tissue, obtained after neoadjuvant nivolumab, alone or with ipilimumab, at or shortly before surgery.

This CDR3 is CASSQELGTEAFF. In DNA, the CDR3 is TGTGCCAGCAGCCAAGAACTGGGAACTGAAGCTTTCTTT. The chain employs TRBV4-2 and TRBJ1-1; no firm D call. The germline CDR1 and CDR2 sequences are LGHNA and YNFKEQ. V was shortened by 0 bases and J by 5 bases, with 7 bases between the two germline ends. CDR3 length equals 13 residues.